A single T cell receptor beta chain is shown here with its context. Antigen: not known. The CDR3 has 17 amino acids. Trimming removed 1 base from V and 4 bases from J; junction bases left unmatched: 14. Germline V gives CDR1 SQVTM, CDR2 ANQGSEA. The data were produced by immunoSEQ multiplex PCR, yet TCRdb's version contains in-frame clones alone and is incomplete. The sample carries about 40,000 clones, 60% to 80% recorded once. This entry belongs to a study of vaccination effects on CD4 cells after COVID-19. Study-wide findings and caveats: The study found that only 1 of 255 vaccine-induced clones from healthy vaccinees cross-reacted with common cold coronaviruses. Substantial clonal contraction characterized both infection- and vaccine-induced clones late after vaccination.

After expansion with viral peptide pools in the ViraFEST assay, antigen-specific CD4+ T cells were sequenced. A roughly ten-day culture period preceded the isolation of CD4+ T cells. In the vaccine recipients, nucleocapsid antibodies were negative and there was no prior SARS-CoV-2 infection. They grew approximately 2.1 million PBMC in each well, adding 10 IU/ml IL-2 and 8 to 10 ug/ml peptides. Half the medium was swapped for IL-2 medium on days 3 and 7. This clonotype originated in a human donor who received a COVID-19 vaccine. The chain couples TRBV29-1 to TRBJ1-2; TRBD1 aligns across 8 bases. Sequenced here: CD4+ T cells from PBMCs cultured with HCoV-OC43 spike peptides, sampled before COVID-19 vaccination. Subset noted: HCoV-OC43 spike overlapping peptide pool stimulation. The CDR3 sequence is CSVEAERGTGIFYGYTF. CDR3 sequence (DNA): TGCAGCGTTGAAGCGGAGCGAGGGACAGGCATCTTCTATGGCTACACCTTC. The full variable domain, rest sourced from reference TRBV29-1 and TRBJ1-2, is SAVISQKPSRDICQRGTSLTIQCQVDSQVTMMFWYRQQPGQSLTLIATANQGSEATYESGFVIDKFPISRPNLTFSTLTVSNMSPEDSSIYLCSVEAERGTGIFYGYTFGSGTRLTVV.